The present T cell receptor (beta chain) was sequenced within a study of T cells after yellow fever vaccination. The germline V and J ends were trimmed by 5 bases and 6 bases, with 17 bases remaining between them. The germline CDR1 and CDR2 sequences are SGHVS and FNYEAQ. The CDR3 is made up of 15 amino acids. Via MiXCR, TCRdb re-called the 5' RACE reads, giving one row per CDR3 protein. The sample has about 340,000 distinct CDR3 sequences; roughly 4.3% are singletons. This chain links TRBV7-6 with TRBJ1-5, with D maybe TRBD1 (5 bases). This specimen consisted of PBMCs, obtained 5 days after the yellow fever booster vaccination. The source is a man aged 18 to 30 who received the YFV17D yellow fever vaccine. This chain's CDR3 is CASSPGGDRRQPQHF. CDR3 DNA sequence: TGTGCCAGCAGCCCCGGGGGGGATCGCCGTCAGCCCCAGCATTTT.